A selection of T cell receptor beta chains follows, all from one sample in a study of siplizumab effects on memory and regulatory T cells. TCRdb's table, derived via immunoSEQ multiplex PCR, lists solely in-frame clones and lacks some. The repertoire holds about 80,000 clones, with 95% as singletons. Sequencing input: CD8+ T cells sorted from blood. Receptor source: a human donor in good health. Both conserved end residues are part of each CDR3. A D gene is named only where the DNA matches it firmly. Clone size is not always given. Where it is, it says once, few, many or a class for expanded clones.

v_gene	abundance	d_gene	j_gene	CDR3nt	CDR3aa
TRBV14	NA	NA	TRBJ2-1	TGTGCCAGCAGCCAAACCCCGGGACCATACAATGAGCAGTTCTTC	CASSQTPGPYNEQFF
TRBV7-3	NA	NA	TRBJ2-1	TGTGCCAGCAGCTTACTGTGGAAAAGGGCCTACAATGAGCAGTTCTTC	CASSLLWKRAYNEQFF
TRBV10-2	NA	TRBD1	TRBJ2-5	TGCGCCAGCAGTGAGATGGCAGGGGGCGGAGAGACCCAGTACTTC	CASSEMAGGGETQYF
TRBV27	NA	NA	TRBJ2-1	TGTGCCAGCGGTTACAGCGCAAGGTACAATGAGCAGTTCTTC	CASGYSARYNEQFF
TRBV19	NA	NA	TRBJ1-5	TGTGCCAGTAGCACCGGGATCGCGAATCAGCCCCAGCATTTT	CASSTGIANQPQHF
TRBV9	NA	TRBD2	TRBJ2-3	TGTGCCAGCAGCGCCATCCGAGCGGGAGGGGTCATAGATACGCAGTATTTT	CASSAIRAGGVIDTQYF
TRBV6-5	NA	TRBD2	TRBJ2-1	TGTGCCAGCAGTGACGGACTAGCGGGAGGTGAGCAGTTCTTC	CASSDGLAGGEQFF
TRBV7-6	once	TRBD2	TRBJ2-1	TGTGCCAGCAGCTTAGCAGGGGCTAGCGGGGGGGAGCAGTTCTTC	CASSLAGASGGEQFF
TRBV7-6	NA	TRBD2	TRBJ2-1	TGTGCCAGCAGCCTGCTAGCGGGAGTGTTGAGTGAGCAGTTCTTC	CASSLLAGVLSEQFF
TRBV19	once	NA	TRBJ1-2	TGTGCCAGTAGTATAGGCGGTGGTGGCTACACCTTC	CASSIGGGGYTF
TRBV6-1	NA	NA	TRBJ1-5	TGTGCCAGCAGGGTGAGTCCTTATAGCAATCAGCCCCAGCATTTT	CASRVSPYSNQPQHF
TRBV6-4	NA	NA	TRBJ2-2	TGTGCCAGCAGTGACGGGGGGACACTTAGCGCCGGGGAGCTGTTTTTT	CASSDGGTLSAGELFF
TRBV13	NA	NA	TRBJ2-5	TGTGCCAGCAGCTTAGGTCTCGGGACCCAGTACTTC	CASSLGLGTQYF
TRBV5-6	NA	TRBD1	TRBJ1-6	TGTGCCAGCAGCTTGGTTTCTCCAGGGGGACATAATTCACCCCTCCACTTT	CASSLVSPGGHNSPLHF
TRBV6-5	NA	TRBD1	TRBJ2-5	TGTGCCAGCAGTTCGGACAGGGGAAAGACCCAGTACTTC	CASSSDRGKTQYF
TRBV5-6	NA	NA	TRBJ2-7	TGTGCCAGCAGCTTAGGGAGCTCCTACGAGCAGTACTTC	CASSLGSSYEQYF
TRBV7-9	NA	TRBD1	TRBJ1-1	TGTGCCAGCAGCCCCCACTTGACAGGGGAGGCGACTGAAGCTTTCTTT	CASSPHLTGEATEAFF
TRBV10-1	NA	NA	TRBJ2-1	TGCGCCAGCAGTGAGTCGGCAGGGGAACCCTACAATGAGCAGTTCTTC	CASSESAGEPYNEQFF
TRBV19	once	NA	TRBJ2-4	TGTGCCAGTACCCCCACGGATGACAGGACCCTAGCCAAAAACATTCAGTACTTC	CASTPTDDRTLAKNIQYF
TRBV7-2	NA	NA	TRBJ1-2	TGTGCCACCAGGGTATCTAACTATGGCTACACCTTC	CATRVSNYGYTF
TRBV5-1	few	NA	TRBJ2-5	TGCGCCAGCAGCTTGGCCGGATGGCAGGGATTGTCTGGGGAGACCCAGTACTTC	CASSLAGWQGLSGETQYF
TRBV4-1	NA	TRBD1	TRBJ2-7	TGTGCCAGCAGCCAAGGGGGCTCTTCCGAGCAGTACTTC	CASSQGGSSEQYF
TRBV7-9	NA	NA	TRBJ2-1	TGTGCCAGCAGCTTCTTTTATGGCGATGAGCAGTTCTTC	CASSFFYGDEQFF
TRBV19	NA	TRBD1	TRBJ1-2	TGTGCCAGTAGTGGGGGGACAGGGGACTATGGCTACACCTTC	CASSGGTGDYGYTF
TRBV25-1	NA	NA	TRBJ2-5	TGTGCCAGCAGTATGACAGAATACCAAGAGACCCAGTACTTC	CASSMTEYQETQYF
TRBV19	few	NA	TRBJ2-1	TGTGCCAGTACCCCAGGATCAGTGGGCAATGAGCAGTTCTTC	CASTPGSVGNEQFF
TRBV29-1	NA	NA	TRBJ2-5	TGCAGCGTTGAGTGGGAGACCCAGTACTTC	CSVEWETQYF
TRBV6-1	NA	NA	TRBJ2-3	TGTGCCAGCAGGTCGGATACGCAGTATTTT	CASRSDTQYF
TRBV28	NA	NA	TRBJ1-5	TGTGCCAGCAGTCTCTATAATCTACGAAGGGGCACGAACAATCAGCCCCAGCATTTT	CASSLYNLRRGTNNQPQHF
TRBV19	once	NA	TRBJ1-1	TGTGCCAGTAGAGGGAATTCAGAGAACACTGAAGCTTTCTTT	CASRGNSENTEAFF
TRBV13	NA	TRBD2	TRBJ2-7	TGTGCCAGCAGCGACGGACTAGCGGGCTCCTACGAGCAGTACTTC	CASSDGLAGSYEQYF
TRBV7-9	NA	NA	TRBJ2-3	TGTGCCACCTCGGGGGATCGCACAGATACGCAGTATTTT	CATSGDRTDTQYF
TRBV9	once	TRBD1	TRBJ1-5	TGTGCCAGCAGCGGACAGGGGAATAGCAATCAGCCCCAGCATTTT	CASSGQGNSNQPQHF